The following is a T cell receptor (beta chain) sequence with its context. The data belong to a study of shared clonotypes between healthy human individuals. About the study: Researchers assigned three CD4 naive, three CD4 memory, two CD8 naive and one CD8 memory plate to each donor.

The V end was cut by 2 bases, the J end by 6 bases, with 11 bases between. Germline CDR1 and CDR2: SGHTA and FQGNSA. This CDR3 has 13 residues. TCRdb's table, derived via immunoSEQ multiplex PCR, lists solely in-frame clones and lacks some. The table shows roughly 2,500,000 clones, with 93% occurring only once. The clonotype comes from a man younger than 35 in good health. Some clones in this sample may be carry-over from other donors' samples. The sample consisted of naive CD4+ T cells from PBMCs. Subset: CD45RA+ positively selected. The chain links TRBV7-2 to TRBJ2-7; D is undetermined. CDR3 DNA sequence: TGTGCCAGCAGCTTACTTGGCTGGCTCGAGCAGTACTTC. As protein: CASSLLGWLEQYF. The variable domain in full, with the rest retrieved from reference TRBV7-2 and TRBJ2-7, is GAGVSQSPSNKVTEKGKDVELRCDPISGHTALYWYRQSLGQGLEFLIYFQGNSAPDKSGLPSDRFSAERTGGSVSTLTIQRTQQEDSAVYLCASSLLGWLEQYFGPGTRLTVT.